This T cell receptor beta chain came from a study of regulatory T cells in long-lasting Graves disease. Study-wide results and limits: Newly diagnosed Graves' patients had higher TCR diversity than persistent ones. The analysis examined peripheral blood only and excluded thyroid tissue.

Time point given: newly diagnosed GD, antithyroid drugs for less than 3 months. PBMC RNA served as the TCR library source. American Thyroid Association guidelines defined Graves' disease diagnosis. This clonotype is a singleton in its sample. Antigen: not known. Germline V gene data show CDR1 as SGHDT and CDR2 as YYEEEE. The CDR3 length is 13 residues. With 6 bases removed from V and 2 bases from J, the gap between germline ends came to 11 bases. CDR3 regions were amplified by Arm-PCR using iRepertoire HTBI primers to build TCR beta libraries. TCRdb called the multiplex PCR reads again in MiXCR, with one record for every CDR3 protein. Here the sample spans about 350,000 distinct CDR3 sequences, 16% being singletons. A further study also used this sample, focusing on T cells in Graves' hyperthyroidism and ophthalmopathy. From that report: Orbital computed tomography, thyroid ultrasound, serum thyroxine and TRAb, and clinical symptoms together informed the diagnoses.

This chain connects TRBV5-6 to TRBJ1-2; TRBD1 might be the D (5 bases). The TCR was taken from a man aged 40-49 years with Graves disease. The sample was peripheral blood mononuclear cells (PBMCs), taken at new diagnosis, from a patient treated with antithyroid drugs. In DNA form, the CDR3 reads TGTGCCAGCACCTCCGGGGGGAACTATGGCTACACCTTC. Encoded protein: CASTSGGNYGYTF.